This passage covers 30 T cell receptor beta chains from one sample sequenced in a study of response to subunit inactivated influenza vaccine. MiXCR, applied by TCRdb to the RT-PCR reads, yields one record per CDR3 protein. This sample has 500,000 or so distinct CDR3 sequences, with approximately 11% found just once. The material was PBMCs from blood, obtained about 40 days after vaccination. The origin of the receptors is a man aged 50-59 years who received an inactivated influenza vaccine.

This chain links TRBV20-1 with TRBJ1-2, with 11 nucleotides matching TRBD1. The CDR3 contains 16 residues. The germline gives CDR1 DFQATT, CDR2 SNEGSKA (reference sequence). V lost 2 bases to trimming and J lost 3 bases; unmatched junction nucleotides: 8. For the CDR3, the DNA is TGCAGTGCTAGAAAGACTCCGGGACAGGGGGACTATGGCTACACCTTC. It is translated as CSARKTPGQGDYGYTF.

This clonotype turned up a few times. The chain joins TRBV12-3 or TRBV12-4 to TRBJ1-1, with unresolved D. CDR3 size: 12 residues. The germline V and J ends were trimmed by 4 bases and 3 bases, with 6 bases remaining between them. The CDR3 loop reads CASSSADTEAFF. Written as DNA, the CDR3 is TGTGCCAGCAGTTCGGCCGACACTGAAGCTTTCTTT.

The CDR3 region is CASSSLLKVAGNGNEQFF. The CDR3 nucleotides read TGTGCCAGCAGCTCCCTCCTAAAAGTAGCGGGAAATGGCAATGAGCAGTTCTTC. The V call is TRBV11-1, the J call TRBJ2-1; 8 positions agree with TRBD2. The CDR3 length is 18 residues. In germline, CDR1 is SGHAT, CDR2 FQDESV (reference sequence). The V segment lost 4 bases and the J segment 6 bases; nucleotides outside the gene matches: 17.

This chain uses TRBV28 with TRBJ2-7; TRBD2 is a possible D gene (6 bases). V was trimmed by 7 bases and J by 1 base, leaving 11 bases between them. Germline V CDR1 and CDR2: MDHEN, SYDVKM. This CDR3 contains 13 residues. DNA for the CDR3: TGTGCCAGCACCGGGGGTAGGTCCTACGAGCAGTACTTC. Translated, it gives CASTGGRSYEQYF.

This clonotype appeared a few times. This rearrangement joins TRBV10-3 to TRBJ2-5, with 8 nucleotides matching TRBD2. From germline, CDR1 is ENHRY and CDR2 SYGVKD. This CDR3 region has 14 residues. The trim removed 4 bases at V and 1 base at J, leaving 2 bases unmatched. CDR3 amino acids: CAISGTSGQETQYF. The CDR3 nucleotides read TGTGCCATCAGTGGTACTAGCGGCCAAGAGACCCAGTACTTC.

The chain uses TRBV10-3 and TRBJ2-3; 13 nucleotides line up with TRBD2. Germline CDR1 ENHRY, CDR2 SYGVKD. CDR3 length equals 18 residues. The V gene end was trimmed by 4 bases and the J gene end by 0 bases; junction bases not matched to a gene: 7. The CDR3 DNA follows: TGTGCCATCAGTGTTCGGACTAGCGGGGGACTTAGCACAGATACGCAGTATTTT. Protein product: CAISVRTSGGLSTDTQYF.

This clonotype has at least ten counts. CDR3 residues: CAVGPGISYEQYF. The DNA of the CDR3 is TGTGCGGTTGGACCCGGAATCTCCTACGAGCAGTACTTC. The chain combines TRBV28 with TRBJ2-7; D unclear. Germline V gene sequence: CDR1 MDHEN, CDR2 SYDVKM. This CDR3 region has 13 residues.

Only a few counts were recorded for this clonotype. The CDR3 spells CSVREEGNSPLHF. CDR3 nucleotide sequence: TGCAGTGTGAGGGAGGAAGGCAATTCACCCCTCCACTTT. The V gene is TRBV20-1, the J gene TRBJ1-6; no reliable D call. V was shortened by 7 bases and J by 7 bases, with 14 bases between the two germline ends. This CDR3 contains 13 residues. CDR1 is DFQATT, CDR2 SNEGSKA, per germline (reference sequence).

This clonotype was counted many times. The chain links TRBV4-3 to TRBJ1-2; D is unclear. Germline V gives CDR1 LGHNA, CDR2 YSLEER. This CDR3 has 14 residues. V lost 0 bases and J 8 bases, leaving 13 bases between the germline ends. The CDR3 is CASSQDWREGGYTF. CDR3 nucleotide sequence: TGCGCCAGCAGCCAAGATTGGAGGGAAGGAGGCTACACCTTC.

This chain connects TRBV7-6 to TRBJ1-1, with 8 nucleotides matching TRBD1. With 4 bases clipped from V and 0 bases from J, the junction kept 7 bases outside the gene matches. The CDR3 is 16 amino acids. Germline V gene lookup returns CDR1 SGHVS and CDR2 FNYEAQ. The CDR3 here is CASSSGQGPLNTEAFF. CDR3 nucleotides: TGTGCCAGCAGCTCCGGACAGGGCCCCCTGAACACTGAAGCTTTCTTT.

This rearrangement joins TRBV12-3 or TRBV12-4 to TRBJ2-7; 12 bases match TRBD2. The CDR3 has 17 residues. Losses at the gene ends were 5 bases for V and 5 bases for J; bases not matched to a gene: 13. CDR3 DNA: TGTGCCAGCAGTCGAATTTCGCTAGCGGGAGGGAGGAACGAGCAGTACTTC. Translation: CASSRISLAGGRNEQYF.

The chain uses TRBV20-1 and TRBJ1-3; unclear D gene. Trimming removed 1 base at V and 3 bases at J, with 4 bases between. CDR1 is DFQATT, CDR2 SNEGSKA, per germline (reference sequence). The CDR3 contains 12 residues. The CDR3 is CSARVRGNTIYF. DNA of the CDR3: TGCAGTGCTAGAGTACGTGGAAACACCATATATTTT.

This chain uses TRBV4-3 with TRBJ2-7; the D is unclear. Germline CDR1 and CDR2: LGHNA and YSLEER. This CDR3 is 15 amino acids long. V was trimmed by 3 bases and J by 7 bases, leaving 19 bases between them. The CDR3 DNA is TGCGCCAGCAGCCAGGAAAAGGACCTCCGACGGGAGCAGTACTTC. Translating it yields CASSQEKDLRREQYF.

This clonotype was found a few times. The chain links TRBV10-3 to TRBJ2-1; D not resolved. Germline V gene lookup returns CDR1 ENHRY and CDR2 SYGVKD. V was pared by 7 bases and J by 6 bases, with 10 bases between. The CDR3 consists of 12 residues. The CDR3 DNA reads as TGTGCCATCATGGGCCGAAGCAATGAGCAGTTCTTC. Amino acids: CAIMGRSNEQFF.

This clonotype occurred many times. The chain recombines TRBV12-3 or TRBV12-4 with TRBJ2-7; D may be TRBD2 (5 bases). There are 15 residues in the CDR3. The ends were cut back, 3 bases at V and 4 bases at J, with 16 bases in the middle. DNA for the CDR3: TGTGCCAGCAGTTTCGGGGTATCTAGTTTATACGAGCAGTACTTC. Its protein product is CASSFGVSSLYEQYF.

V usage is TRBV6-1 and J usage is TRBJ1-2, with 9 bases matching TRBD1. The trim removed 6 bases at V and 2 bases at J, leaving 7 bases unmatched. CDR3 length: 15 amino acids. Germline CDR1 and CDR2: MNHNS and SASEGT. The CDR3 DNA is TGTGCCAGCAGAGTGCGACAGGGGGAAAACTATGGCTACACCTTC. It codes for CASRVRQGENYGYTF.

This clonotype has more than one count but fewer than ten. V gene TRBV4-2 combines with J gene TRBJ2-7; 14 bases fit TRBD2. This CDR3 comprises 18 residues. With V trimmed by 1 base and J by 4 bases, 9 bases remained unmatched. The germline gives CDR1 LGHNA, CDR2 YNFKEQ. The CDR3 sequence: CASSQAPGLAGERYEQYF. In nucleotides, the CDR3 is TGTGCCAGCAGCCAAGCCCCGGGACTAGCGGGAGAACGGTACGAGCAGTACTTC.

This clonotype has at least ten counts. This chain connects TRBV12-3 or TRBV12-4 to TRBJ2-5, with D unclear. Trimming took off 3 bases at V and 7 bases at J, with 9 bases between the two ends. The CDR3 runs 12 residues. The CDR3, as DNA: TGTGCCAGCAGTTTTTCCGGCGGGACCCAGTACTTC. The encoded protein is CASSFSGGTQYF.

This clonotype was counted between two and nine times. The CDR3, as DNA: TGCAGTGCTAGCCCCACCGGGACAGGGAATTCACCCCTCCACTTT. This sequence encodes CSASPTGTGNSPLHF. This chain joins TRBV20-1 and TRBJ1-6; 9 nucleotides align to TRBD1. Germline loops: CDR1 DFQATT, CDR2 SNEGSKA (reference sequence). The CDR3 consists of 15 residues. V dropped 3 bases and J dropped 7; count of bases not matched to a gene: 7.

Only a few counts were recorded for this clonotype. The chain uses TRBV7-3 and TRBJ2-3; D is unresolved. This CDR3 is built from 15 residues. Trimming took off 0 bases at V and 2 bases at J, with 9 bases between the two ends. Germline V gene lookup returns CDR1 SGHTA and CDR2 FQGTGA. CDR3: CASSLTGRVTDTQYF. CDR3 DNA sequence: TGTGCCAGCAGCTTAACAGGACGGGTCACAGATACGCAGTATTTT.

This rearrangement joins TRBV6-2 or TRBV6-3 to TRBJ2-7; 9 bases match TRBD1. J lost 5 bases, V lost 5 bases, and 10 bases had no gene match. This CDR3 has 15 residues. CDR1 MNHEY and CDR2 SVGEGT come from the germline V gene. The CDR3 sequence: CASSTRTGDRDEQYF. In nucleotides, the CDR3 is TGTGCCAGCAGTACTAGGACAGGGGATCGGGACGAGCAGTACTTC.

The chain recombines TRBV6-2 or TRBV6-3 with TRBJ2-3; possibly TRBD1 for D (6 bases). The CDR3 consists of 14 residues. CDR1 and CDR2 (germline): MNHEY, SVGEGT. Trimming stripped 6 bases from V and 2 bases from J, with 12 bases between. CDR3: CASRSDRFTDTQYF. CDR3 DNA: TGTGCCAGCAGGTCTGACAGGTTCACAGATACGCAGTATTTT.

This clonotype was counted between two and nine times. This chain uses TRBV20-1 with TRBJ2-2; no clear D. The CDR3 has 14 amino acids. V lost 4 bases and J lost 5, with 14 bases in between. Looked up from germline, CDR1 is DFQATT and CDR2 is SNEGSKA (reference sequence). The CDR3 sequence: CSAIPRARTGELFF. In DNA, the CDR3 is TGCAGTGCTATCCCCCGGGCTAGGACCGGGGAGCTGTTTTTT.

The V and J genes are TRBV12-3 or TRBV12-4 and TRBJ1-5; tentative D call: TRBD1 (6 bases). The CDR3 consists of 15 residues. Trimming cost V 6 bases and J 6 bases, with 18 bases left between them. CDR3 region: CASSRGDRSGQPQHF. In DNA form, the CDR3 reads TGTGCCAGCAGCCGGGGTGACAGGAGTGGTCAGCCCCAGCATTTT.

This clonotype turned up a few times. The V call is TRBV10-3, the J call TRBJ2-1; TRBD2 agrees at 12 bases. Germline V gene lookup returns CDR1 ENHRY and CDR2 SYGVKD. The CDR3 extends over 15 amino acids. The ends lost 3 bases at V and 7 bases at J; junction bases unmatched: 4. Written as DNA, the CDR3 is TGTGCCATCAGTGATGGCGGACTAGCGGGGAATGAGCAGTTCTTC. Amino acids: CAISDGGLAGNEQFF.

The chain has TRBV7-9 and TRBJ2-2, with no clear D. This CDR3 spans 12 amino acids. Per the germline V gene, CDR1 is SEHNR and CDR2 is FQNEAQ (reference sequence). V gave up 5 bases and J gave up 7 bases, with 8 bases separating them. The CDR3 coding sequence is TGTGCCAGCAGCCGCGCCGACGGGGAGCTGTTTTTT. Protein sequence: CASSRADGELFF.

This clonotype was recorded a few times. The chain links TRBV7-2 to TRBJ2-7; either TRBD1 or TRBD2 may fit D (5 bases each). V lost 1 base and J lost 7, with 14 bases in between. Germline V gives CDR1 SGHTA, CDR2 FQGNSA. The CDR3 totals 14 residues. CDR3 sequence: CASSLVGDRAEQYF. In nucleotides, the CDR3 is TGTGCCAGCAGCTTAGTAGGGGACCGCGCAGAGCAGTACTTC.

This clonotype was found a few times. The chain uses TRBV20-1 and TRBJ2-7; D possibly corresponds to TRBD1 (6 bases). The germline CDR1 and CDR2 sequences are DFQATT and SNEGSKA (reference sequence). The CDR3 is 12 residues long. V lost 2 bases to trimming and J lost 4 bases, with 9 bases between them. The DNA of the CDR3 is TGCAGTGCTAGACAGGGGATGTACGAGCAGTACTTC. This sequence encodes CSARQGMYEQYF.

This chain connects TRBV20-1 to TRBJ1-1; D may be TRBD1 (6 bases). This CDR3 has 14 amino acids. V was pared by 5 bases and J by 7 bases, with 20 bases between. The germline CDR1 and CDR2 sequences are DFQATT and SNEGSKA (reference sequence). The CDR3 DNA reads TGCAGTGCTCCCTTTCGGGGGCCCTCGGATGAAGCTTTCTTT. Amino acid sequence: CSAPFRGPSDEAFF.

This clonotype was observed at least ten times. The CDR3, as DNA: TGCAGCGTTGAGCGGCGGGCCCAAGAGACCCAGTACTTC. This gives the protein CSVERRAQETQYF. The chain links TRBV29-1 to TRBJ2-5; D perhaps matches TRBD2 (5 bases). V was cut by 3 bases and J by 1 base, with 9 bases left in between. CDR3 length: 13 amino acids. Germline CDR1 and CDR2: SQVTM and ANQGSEA. The whole variable domain, filled in from reference TRBV29-1 and TRBJ2-5, reads SAVISQKPSRDICQRGTSLTIQCQVDSQVTMMFWYRQQPGQSLTLIATANQGSEATYESGFVIDKFPISRPNLTFSTLTVSNMSPEDSSIYLCSVERRAQETQYFGPGTRLLVL.